This section outlines one T cell receptor (beta chain) sequence together with its context. One junction end does not reproduce the germline sequence, and a read error may be involved. These data originate in a study of CD8+CD57+ T cells in acquired aplastic anemia. About the research overall: The mean DNA yield obtained from sorted CD4+ and CD8+ cells came to 3.2 ug.

This CDR3 has 14 amino acids. The germline gives CDR1 DFQATT, CDR2 SNEGSKA (reference sequence). TCR beta VDJ combinations and CDR3 sequences were profiled from genomic DNA. TCRdb passed the reads through MiXCR, listing each CDR3 protein once. The data show hundreds of thousands of distinct CDR3 sequences, just under 70% seen once. The TCR originated in a human donor in good health, serving as a control. Sequences were obtained from sorted CD4+, CD8+, or CD8+CD57+ T cells (not recorded which) from PBMCs. The V and J genes are TRBV20-1 and TRBJ2-3; possibly TRBD2 for D (6 bases). In DNA, the CDR3 is TGCAGTGTTAGAGATTGGGGACTCCCAAATACGCAGTATTTT. Translation: CSVRDWGLPNTQYF.